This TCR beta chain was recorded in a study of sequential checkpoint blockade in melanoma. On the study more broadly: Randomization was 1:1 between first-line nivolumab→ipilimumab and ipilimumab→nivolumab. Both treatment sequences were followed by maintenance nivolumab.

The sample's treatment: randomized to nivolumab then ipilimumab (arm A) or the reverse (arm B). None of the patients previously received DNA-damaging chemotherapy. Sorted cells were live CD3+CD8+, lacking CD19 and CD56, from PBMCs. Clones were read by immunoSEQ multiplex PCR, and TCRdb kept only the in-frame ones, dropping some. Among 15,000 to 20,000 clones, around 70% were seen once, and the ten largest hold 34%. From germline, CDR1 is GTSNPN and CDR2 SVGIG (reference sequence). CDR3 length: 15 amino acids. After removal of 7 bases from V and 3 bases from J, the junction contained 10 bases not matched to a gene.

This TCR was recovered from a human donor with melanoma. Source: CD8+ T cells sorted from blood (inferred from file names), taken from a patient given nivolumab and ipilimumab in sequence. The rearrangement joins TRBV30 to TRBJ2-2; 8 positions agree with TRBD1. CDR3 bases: TGTGCCTACAAGACAGGGGAAGGGGACACCGGGGAGCTGTTTTTT. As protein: CAYKTGEGDTGELFF. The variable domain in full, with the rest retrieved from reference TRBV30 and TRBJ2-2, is SQTIHQWPATLVQPVGSPLSLECTVEGTSNPNLYWYRQAAGRGLQLLFYSVGIGQISSEVPQNLSASRPQDRQFILSSKKLLLSDSGFYLCAYKTGEGDTGELFFGEGSRLTVL.